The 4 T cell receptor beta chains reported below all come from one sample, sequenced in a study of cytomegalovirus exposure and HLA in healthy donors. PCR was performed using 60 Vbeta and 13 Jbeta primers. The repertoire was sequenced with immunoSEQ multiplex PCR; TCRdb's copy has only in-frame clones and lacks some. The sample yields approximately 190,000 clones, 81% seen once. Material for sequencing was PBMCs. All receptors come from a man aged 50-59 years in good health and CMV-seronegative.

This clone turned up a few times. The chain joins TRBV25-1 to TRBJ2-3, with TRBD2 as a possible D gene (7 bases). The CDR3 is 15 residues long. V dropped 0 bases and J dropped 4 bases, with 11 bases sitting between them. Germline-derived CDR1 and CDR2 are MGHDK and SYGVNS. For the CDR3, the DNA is TGTGCCAGCAGTGAATACCAGGGGAGGGCAGATACGCAGTATTTT. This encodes CASSEYQGRADTQYF.

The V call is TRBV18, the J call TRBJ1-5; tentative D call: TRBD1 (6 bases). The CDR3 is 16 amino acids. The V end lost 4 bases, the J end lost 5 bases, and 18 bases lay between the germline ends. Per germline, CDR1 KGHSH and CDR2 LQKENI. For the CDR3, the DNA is TGTGCCAGCTCACAGCATCCCGGGACATCTGATCAGCCCCAGCATTTT. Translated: CASSQHPGTSDQPQHF. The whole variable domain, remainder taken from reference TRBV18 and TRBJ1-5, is NAGVMQNPRHLVRRRGQEARLRCSPMKGHSHVYWYRQLPEEGLKFMVYLQKENIIDESGMPKERFSAEFPKEGPSILRIQQVVRGDSAAYFCASSQHPGTSDQPQHFGDGTRLSIL.

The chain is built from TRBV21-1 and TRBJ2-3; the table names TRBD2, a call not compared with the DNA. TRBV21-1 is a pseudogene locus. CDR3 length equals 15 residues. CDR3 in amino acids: CASSKLTFSPDTQYF. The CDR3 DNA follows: TGTGCCAGCAGCAAATTGACCTTTAGCCCAGATACGCAGTATTTT.

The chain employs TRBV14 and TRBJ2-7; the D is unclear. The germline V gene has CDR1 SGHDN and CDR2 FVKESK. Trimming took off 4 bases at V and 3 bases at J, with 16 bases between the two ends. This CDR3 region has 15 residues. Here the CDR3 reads CASSPKEQPLYEQYF. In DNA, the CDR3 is TGTGCCAGCAGCCCCAAGGAGCAGCCACTCTACGAGCAGTACTTC.